What follows describes a single T cell receptor beta chain. This specimen belongs to a study of T cells expressing NK-cell markers. Study overall: The study drew TCR beta repertoires from sorted CD3+CD56+NKG2C+, CD3+CD56+NKG2C- and CD3+CD56-NKG2C+ T cells.

TCRdb derives one entry per CDR3 protein from the 5' RACE reads, leaving out DNA. The repertoire table contains over 2,000 distinct CDR3 sequences. The germline V gene has CDR1 LGHNA and CDR2 YSLEER. CDR3 length equals 16 residues. The TCR comes from a woman aged 18-35 years in good health. The specimen sequenced was blood T cells: a sorted CD56 or NKG2C T cell subset, CD4+ or CD8+ T cells, or bulk PBMC T cells (not recorded which). The chain joins TRBV4-3 to TRBJ1-2; the D gene TCRdb calls, TRBD1, cannot be checked with no DNA. The CDR3 loop reads CASSQANRDRGYGYTF.